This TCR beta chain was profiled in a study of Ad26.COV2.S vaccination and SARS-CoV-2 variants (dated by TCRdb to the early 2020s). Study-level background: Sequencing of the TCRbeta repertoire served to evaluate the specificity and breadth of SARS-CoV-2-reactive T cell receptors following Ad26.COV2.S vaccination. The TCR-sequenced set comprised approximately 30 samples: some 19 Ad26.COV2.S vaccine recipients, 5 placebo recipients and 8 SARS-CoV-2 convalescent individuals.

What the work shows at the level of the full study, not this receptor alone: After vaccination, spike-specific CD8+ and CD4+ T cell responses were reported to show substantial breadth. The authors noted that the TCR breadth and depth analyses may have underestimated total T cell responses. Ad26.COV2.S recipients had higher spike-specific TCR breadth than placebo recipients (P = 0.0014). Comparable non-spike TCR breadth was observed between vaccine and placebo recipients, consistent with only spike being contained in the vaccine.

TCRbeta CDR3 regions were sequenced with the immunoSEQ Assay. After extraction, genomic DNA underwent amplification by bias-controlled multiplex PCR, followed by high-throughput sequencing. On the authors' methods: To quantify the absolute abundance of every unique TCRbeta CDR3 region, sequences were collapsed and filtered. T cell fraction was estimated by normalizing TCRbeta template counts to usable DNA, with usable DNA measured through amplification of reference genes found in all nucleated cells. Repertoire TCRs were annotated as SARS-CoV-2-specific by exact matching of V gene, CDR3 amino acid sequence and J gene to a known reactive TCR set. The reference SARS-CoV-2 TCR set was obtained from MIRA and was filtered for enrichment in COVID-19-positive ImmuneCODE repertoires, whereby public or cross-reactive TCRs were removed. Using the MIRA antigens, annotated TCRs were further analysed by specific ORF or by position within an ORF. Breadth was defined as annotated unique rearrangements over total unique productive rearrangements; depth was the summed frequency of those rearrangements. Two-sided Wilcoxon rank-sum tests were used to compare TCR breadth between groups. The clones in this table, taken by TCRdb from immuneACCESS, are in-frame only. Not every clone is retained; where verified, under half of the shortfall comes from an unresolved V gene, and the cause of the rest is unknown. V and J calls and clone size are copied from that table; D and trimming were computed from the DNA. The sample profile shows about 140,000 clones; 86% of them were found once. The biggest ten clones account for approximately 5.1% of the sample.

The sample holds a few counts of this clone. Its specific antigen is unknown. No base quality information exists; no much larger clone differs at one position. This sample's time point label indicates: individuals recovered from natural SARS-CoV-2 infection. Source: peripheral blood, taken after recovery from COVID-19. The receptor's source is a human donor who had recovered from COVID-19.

The CDR3 sequence is CASSPSGGETQYF. The DNA sequence follows: TGTGCCAGCAGCCCTAGCGGGGGAGAGACCCAGTACTTC. The V gene is TRBV9 and the J gene is TRBJ2-5; TRBD2 lines up with 10 middle nucleotides. The CDR3 runs 13 residues from the cysteine to the phenylalanine. Only CDR3 DNA remains: 39 bases, in frame from the first base. CDR1 is given as SGDLS and CDR2 as YYNGEE, both from the germline V gene. After removal of 4 bases from V and 4 bases from J, the junction retains 1 base not matched to a gene.